This is a list of T cell receptor beta chains from one sample in a study of blood T cell repertoires in COVID-19. Assay used: immunoSEQ multiplex PCR; TCRdb lists only in-frame clones, some missing. The sample contains about 61,000 clones, around nine tenths of which appear only once. The sample taken for sequencing was peripheral blood. The receptors here all came from a human donor in a cohort sampled during active COVID-19. The CDR3 runs from the conserved cysteine through the conserved F or W. D genes are given only for firm matches. The size field is filled for only some rows; it gives once, few, many or a size class.

.	TRBV24-1	TRBJ2-5	.	15	CATSDSLTRERTQYF	TGTGCCACCAGTGATTCTCTCACCCGAGAGAGGACCCAGTACTTC
.	TRBV11-2	TRBJ2-5	.	16	CASSPGTYGIQETQYF	TGTGCCAGCAGCCCCGGGACTTACGGCATCCAAGAGACCCAGTACTTC
.	TRBV19	TRBJ1-1	TRBD1	15	CASSVDRGPYTEAFF	TGTGCCAGTAGTGTTGACAGGGGGCCCTACACTGAAGCTTTCTTT
.	TRBV7-2	TRBJ2-1	TRBD2	17	CASSLIAGMSSYNEQFF	TGTGCCAGCAGCTTAATAGCGGGGATGAGCTCCTACAATGAGCAGTTCTTC
.	TRBV28	TRBJ1-2	TRBD1	15	CASRTRTGGKGGYTF	TGTGCCAGCAGAACAAGGACAGGGGGTAAAGGGGGCTACACCTTC
few	TRBV4-2	TRBJ2-1	.	14	CASSPNRDYNEQFF	TGTGCCAGCAGCCCCAACCGGGACTACAATGAGCAGTTCTTC
.	TRBV13	TRBJ2-7	TRBD1	14	CASSLTGGAYEQYF	TGTGCCAGCAGCTTAACAGGGGGAGCCTACGAGCAGTACTTC
.	TRBV4-2	TRBJ2-7	TRBD1	16	CASSQDGTGGSYEQYF	TGTGCCAGCAGCCAAGATGGGACAGGGGGCTCCTACGAGCAGTACTTC
.	TRBV30	TRBJ1-3	.	11	CAWSERDTIYF	TGTGCCTGGAGTGAGAGGGACACCATATATTTT
few	TRBV19	TRBJ1-1	TRBD1	16	CASSMDGTAMNTEAFF	TGTGCCAGTAGTATGGACGGGACAGCAATGAACACTGAAGCTTTCTTT
.	TRBV5-6	TRBJ2-7	.	13	CASSLGQIYEQYF	TGTGCCAGCAGCTTGGGACAAATCTACGAGCAGTACTTC
.	TRBV19	TRBJ2-6	.	15	CASSPQDSGANVLTF	TGTGCCAGTAGTCCTCAGGACTCTGGGGCCAACGTCCTGACTTTC
.	TRBV9	TRBJ2-1	TRBD2	15	CASSVGTSGEDEQFF	TGTGCCAGCAGCGTAGGGACTAGCGGGGAGGATGAGCAGTTCTTC
.	TRBV5-1	TRBJ2-2	.	14	CASSHGQYTGELFF	TGCGCCAGCAGCCATGGACAGTACACCGGGGAGCTGTTTTTT